A single T cell receptor (beta chain) is shown here with its context. The antigen remains undetermined. This record comes from a study of tumor-infiltrating lymphocytes in primary liver carcinoma. Across the whole study: Maximum tumor diameters ranged from about 4 to 11 cm, stage T1-T3 N0M0.

Making TCR beta cDNA involved around 510 ng total RNA and a constant-region primer. Modified slightly, ARM-PCR produced TCR beta libraries over three nested multiplex PCR rounds. The first two PCR rounds used TRBV1-TRBV30 primers with a Cbeta primer, 9 to 10 cycles each. One entry per CDR3 protein results from TCRdb running MiXCR on the multiplex PCR reads. The table has more than 30,000 distinct CDR3 sequences, approximately 80% seen once. General study findings and limits: Top clones occupying all five tumor regions numbered only about 8-25%. Tumor region pairs outstripped tumor-adjacent and tumor-blood pairs in overlap.

Germline loops: CDR1 SEHNR, CDR2 FQNEAQ (reference sequence). V shed 4 bases and J 10 bases; nucleotides not matched to a gene: 20. The CDR3 consists of 20 residues. The source material, roughly 20-31 mg of unsorted bulk tissue, was used to co-extract RNA and DNA. Histology found more than 75% viable tumor cells per sample. The genes are TRBV7-9 and TRBJ2-3; the match to TRBD2 covers 16 bases. This clonotype originated in a man aged 40-49 years with primary liver carcinoma and hepatitis B virus infection. The sequenced material came from liver tumor tissue from sampling region 5. Indicated subset: tumor region T5, tumor centre. CDR3 sequence reads: CASSWPPGLAGGPASNAQYF. DNA of the CDR3: TGTGCCAGCAGCTGGCCCCCGGGACTAGCGGGAGGGCCGGCTTCAAATGCGCAGTATTTT.